The source of this T cell receptor (beta chain) is a study of T cell changes during pregnancy in multiple sclerosis. Clones were sequenced by immunoSEQ multiplex PCR, and TCRdb holds only the in-frame ones, with some missing. This table holds roughly 41,000 clones, 85% to 95% found once. This clone appeared once. The material was CD8+ T cells from peripheral blood mononuclear cells, obtained in the third trimester of pregnancy. The origin of this receptor is a female donor with multiple sclerosis, enrolled in a pregnancy study.

Here the CDR3 DNA reads TGTGCCAGTAGTATAGTTTTCCTGGCGGGATCCTACAATGAGCAGTTCTTC. Its translation is CASSIVFLAGSYNEQFF. The chain couples TRBV19 to TRBJ2-1, with a possible D match to TRBD2 (6 bases). Trimming pared 1 base from V and 1 base from J, leaving 14 bases between. Germline-derived CDR1 and CDR2 are LNHDA and SQIVND (reference sequence). There are 17 residues in the CDR3. The whole variable domain, filled in from reference TRBV19 and TRBJ2-1, reads DGGITQSPKYLFRKEGQNVTLSCEQNLNHDAMYWYRQDPGQGLRLIYYSQIVNDFQKGDIAEGYSVSREKKESFPLTVTSAQKNPTAFYLCASSIVFLAGSYNEQFFGPGTRLTVL.